This T cell receptor beta chain was obtained from a study of immune heterogeneity within non-small cell lung tumors. Study-wide results and limits: Between individual patients, the high-frequency T-cell receptor beta clonotypes largely differed.

The CDR3 has 16 amino acids. Germline CDR1 is KGHDR and CDR2 is SFDVKD. The J segment lost 1 base and the V segment lost 3 bases, leaving 6 bases of the junction unmatched. TCR beta CDR3 amplification used multiplex PCR with 32 V and 13 J primers. TCRdb analysed the multiplex PCR reads with MiXCR anew, one entry per CDR3 protein. The sample comprises 9,500 to 11,000 distinct CDR3 sequences, approximately 20% of which are singletons, and 3.7% rests with the top ten. This clonotype was detected a few times. The antigen remains undetermined. Bulk tumor genomic DNA constituted the template, at around 610 ng per sample. While surgery was under way, several biopsies spaced far apart were taken per primary tumor. Their non-small cell lung cancer was newly diagnosed and untreated, and the patients underwent curative surgery.

The source is a man in his 60s with non-small cell lung cancer. The chain employs TRBV24-1 and TRBJ2-5; 8 nucleotides line up with TRBD2. The specimen was lung tumor tissue. CDR3 DNA: TGTGCCACCAGTGATCGAACGACTAGCGCCCAAGAGACCCAGTACTTC. This sequence encodes CATSDRTTSAQETQYF.